The present TCR beta chain was sequenced within a study of OX40 agonist ivuxolimab in advanced cancers. Study in general: The drug used for patients, ivuxolimab, was an agonistic anti-OX40 (CD134) antibody. All patients had ivuxolimab intravenously every 2 weeks at 0.01 to 10 mg/kg.

The V end lost 4 bases, the J end lost 5 bases, and 14 bases lay between the germline ends. The CDR3 extends over 13 amino acids. Looked up from germline, CDR1 is SQVTM and CDR2 is ANQGSEA. Points from the study as a whole: On average, CD8+ T cells had more expanded clones than CD4+.

Using immunoSEQ multiplex PCR, the repertoire was profiled, and TCRdb retains in-frame clones only, with some absent. There are around 53,000 clones in the sample; about nine tenths occur only once, and roughly 7% lies in the top ten. With regard to this clone: Antigen unknown.

This sample comprised CD4+ or CD8+ T cells sorted from blood, obtained in a trial of the OX40 agonist ivuxolimab. The chain links TRBV29-1 to TRBJ1-1; D is perhaps TRBD1 (5 bases). The TCR comes from an adult with an advanced solid tumor such as melanoma, head and neck, liver or kidney cancer. The CDR3 loop is CSVGRQGLTEAFF. In nucleotides, the CDR3 is TGCAGCGTTGGGCGGCAGGGACTTACTGAAGCTTTCTTT. Full variable domain (remainder filled in from reference TRBV29-1 and TRBJ1-1): SAVISQKPSRDICQRGTSLTIQCQVDSQVTMMFWYRQQPGQSLTLIATANQGSEATYESGFVIDKFPISRPNLTFSTLTVSNMSPEDSSIYLCSVGRQGLTEAFFGQGTRLTVV.